This TCR beta chain came from a study of human versus mouse CDR3 diversity and MHC coevolution. TCRdb's table, derived via immunoSEQ multiplex PCR, lists solely in-frame clones and lacks some. The data contain about 80,000 clones, roughly 93% of them singletons. The CDR3 is 13 amino acids. The ends were cut back, 3 bases at V and 5 bases at J, with 9 bases in the middle. Germline-derived CDR1 and CDR2 are SGHVS and FQNEAQ. The chain carries TRBV7-8 and TRBJ2-3; a weak D match, TRBD2 (5 bases). The receptor was isolated from a person between 25 and 69 years old in good health. Sequencing input: naive CD4+ T cells from blood. This sample's subset: CD45RO-negative CD62L-positive naive CD4 T cells. CDR3 region: CASSFWGVDTQYF. CDR3 nucleotides: TGTGCCAGCAGCTTCTGGGGAGTAGATACGCAGTATTTT.